The next 27 T cell receptor beta chains were all read from a single sample in a study of cytomegalovirus exposure and HLA in healthy donors. Both 60 Vbeta primers and 13 Jbeta primers went into the PCR. Profiled with immunoSEQ multiplex PCR; TCRdb holds only in-frame clones, not every one. In the table there are 100,000 to 150,000 clones, approximately 85% of which are singletons. The specimen sequenced was PBMCs. These receptors originate from a boy aged 5 to 17 in good health and CMV-seronegative.

This clone is a singleton in its sample. The chain employs TRBV5-1 and TRBJ1-3; no firm D call. Germline values: CDR1 SGHRS, CDR2 YFSETQ. The V and J ends lost 4 bases and 0 bases respectively, with 8 bases between them. This CDR3 has 14 amino acids. CDR3: CASSHDNSGNTIYF. The CDR3, as DNA: TGCGCCAGCAGCCACGACAACTCTGGAAACACCATATATTTT. Based on the CDR3 plus reference TRBV5-1 and TRBJ1-3, the full variable domain is KAGVTQTPRYLIKTRGQQVTLSCSPISGHRSVSWYQQTPGQGLQFLFEYFSETQRNKGNFPGRFSGRQFSNSRSEMNVSTLELGDSALYLCASSHDNSGNTIYFGEGSWLTVV.

The CDR3 is CASRGLAGVGETQYF. CDR3 DNA: TGTGCCAGCAGGGGACTAGCGGGGGTTGGCGAGACCCAGTACTTC. V and J are TRBV2 and TRBJ2-5, with 14 bases fitting TRBD2. Per the germline V gene, CDR1 is SNHLY and CDR2 is FYNNEI. This CDR3 spans 15 amino acids. The V and J ends lost 6 bases and 5 bases, in that order; junction bases with no gene match: 5.

J is TRBJ2-1 and V is TRBV4-1; 7 bases line up with TRBD2. The germline V gene has CDR1 MGHRA and CDR2 YSYEKL. The CDR3 is made up of 16 amino acids. V dropped 4 bases and J dropped 2; count of bases not matched to a gene: 8. CDR3: CASSPLTSSTYNEQFF. The CDR3 DNA follows: TGCGCCAGCAGCCCTCTGACTAGCTCTACCTACAATGAGCAGTTCTTC.

The rearrangement links TRBV7-9 to TRBJ2-7; 8 bases fit TRBD1. CDR1 is SEHNR and CDR2 is FQNEAQ in the germline V gene (reference sequence). V was pared by 6 bases and J by 7 bases, with 8 bases of the junction left unmatched. This CDR3 is 13 amino acids long. CDR3 nucleotides: TGTGCCAGCAGAAAACAGACAGGGGTTGAGCAGTACTTC. This sequence encodes CASRKQTGVEQYF.

This clone showed up just once. CDR3 in DNA: TGTGCCAGCTCACCAGGCCGGCAGCGTATGGAGACCCAGTACTTC. The encoded protein is CASSPGRQRMETQYF. The chain couples TRBV18 to TRBJ2-5, with no clear D. Trimming stripped 2 bases from V and 5 bases from J, with 15 bases between. CDR3 length: 15 residues. Looked up from germline, CDR1 is KGHSH and CDR2 is LQKENI.

This clone came up once. The rearrangement uses TRBV4-1 and TRBJ2-5; 12 bases line up with TRBD2. CDR3 length: 19 residues. CDR1 and CDR2 from the germline V gene are MGHRA and YSYEKL. Unmatched junction bases numbered 18, after V lost 3 bases and J lost 7 bases. CDR3 amino acids: CASSHVWITGTSGRGTQYF. The DNA for the CDR3 is TGCGCCAGCAGCCACGTTTGGATTACAGGGACTAGCGGGCGGGGGACCCAGTACTTC.

This chain uses TRBV25-1 with TRBJ2-7; D might be TRBD2 (5 bases). The CDR3 length is 14 residues. Germline V gives CDR1 MGHDK, CDR2 SYGVNS. Trimming took off 6 bases at V and 6 bases at J, with 18 bases between the two ends. CDR3 loop: CASSSEGRAVEQYF. The CDR3 DNA follows: TGTGCCAGCAGCTCAGAGGGTCGAGCAGTCGAGCAGTACTTC.

The V call is TRBV6-5, the J call TRBJ2-3; D is undetermined. Trimming cost V 2 bases and J 6 bases, with 9 bases left between them. CDR3 length: 13 residues. Germline CDR1 and CDR2: MNHEY and SVGAGI. CDR3 in DNA: TGTGCCAGCAGTTACCTTGATGCGGATACGCAGTATTTT. It yields the protein CASSYLDADTQYF.

This CDR3 is CASQTEQYNYGYTF. CDR3 bases: TGTGCCAGCCAGACAGAACAATATAACTATGGCTACACCTTC. The rearrangement links TRBV6-1 to TRBJ1-2; TRBD1 is a possible D gene (5 bases). This CDR3 has 14 residues. In germline, CDR1 is MNHNS, CDR2 SASEGT. V lost 8 bases, J lost 1 base, and 14 bases lay in between.

Worth noting for this clone: The junction differs from germline at one of its ends, possibly a read error. The rearrangement joins TRBV6-1 to TRBJ1-2, with unresolved D. Germline values: CDR1 MNHNS, CDR2 SASEGT. The CDR3 is made up of 13 amino acids. As DNA, the CDR3 is TGTGCCAGCAGTGTTGGCGGTAACTATGGCTACCCCTTC. This codes for CASSVGGNYGYPF.

This clone showed up just a few times. J is TRBJ2-7 and V is TRBV6-5; D unclear. CDR1 and CDR2 (germline): MNHEY, SVGAGI. The CDR3 covers 13 residues. Trimming took off 7 bases at V and 1 base at J, with 11 bases between the two ends. CDR3: CASKASVSYEQYF. The CDR3 region has the DNA TGTGCCAGCAAAGCCAGCGTTTCCTACGAGCAGTACTTC.

This chain uses TRBV9 with TRBJ2-2; 7 bases line up with TRBD1. CDR3 length: 15 residues. Germline values: CDR1 SGDLS, CDR2 YYNGEE. Losses at the gene ends were 4 bases for V and 1 base for J; bases not matched to a gene: 4. CDR3 amino acids: CASSPRTGNTGELFF. In nucleotides, the CDR3 is TGTGCCAGCAGCCCCCGGACAGGGAACACCGGGGAGCTGTTTTTT.

V is TRBV11-1 and J is TRBJ1-2; 8 positions agree with TRBD1. With 1 base clipped from V and 0 bases from J, the junction kept 1 base outside the gene matches. From germline, CDR1 is SGHAT and CDR2 FQDESV (reference sequence). The CDR3 runs 15 residues. The CDR3 loop is CASSLGGQANYGYTF. Written as DNA, the CDR3 is TGTGCCAGCAGCTTAGGGGGACAGGCTAACTATGGCTACACCTTC.

This clone has just one count. The rearrangement uses TRBV19 and TRBJ1-2; TRBD1 is a possible D gene (5 bases). CDR3 size: 12 residues. V gave up 3 bases and J gave up 6 bases, with 8 bases separating them. The germline V gene has CDR1 LNHDA and CDR2 SQIVND (reference sequence). The CDR3 sequence: CASSMGGDGYTF. Here the CDR3 DNA reads TGTGCCAGTAGTATGGGGGGGGATGGCTACACCTTC.

Points on this clone: Compared with germline, one end of the junction differs, possibly owing to a read error. The rearrangement joins TRBV10-3 to TRBJ1-2; 11 positions match TRBD1. The CDR3 sequence is 15 residues long. CDR1 and CDR2 from the germline V gene are ENHRY and SYGVKD. In DNA form, the CDR3 reads TGTGCCATCAGTGAGTCGGGACAGGGGGATCGTGGCTACCCCTTC. Translated: CAISESGQGDRGYPF.

This sequence joins TRBV27 and TRBJ2-5; D ambiguous. This CDR3 is built from 14 residues. CDR1 MNHEY and CDR2 SMNVEV come from the germline V gene (reference sequence). The V gene lost 6 bases and the J gene lost 3 bases, with 14 bases spanning the gap. CDR3 nucleotide sequence: TGTGCCAGCAGCCCTACTTTGAAAAAAGAGACCCAGTACTTC. Its translation: CASSPTLKKETQYF.

This clone was found once. The chain employs TRBV27 and TRBJ2-3; 9 bases are a match to TRBD1. From germline, CDR1 is MNHEY and CDR2 SMNVEV (reference sequence). V lost 6 bases and J lost 1; bases outside the gene matches: 5. The CDR3 spans 15 residues. This chain's CDR3 is CASRPRTGGTDTQYF. Here the CDR3 DNA reads TGTGCCAGCAGACCCCGGACAGGGGGCACAGATACGCAGTATTTT.

The genes are TRBV5-4 and TRBJ2-3, with a possible D match to TRBD1 (6 bases). This CDR3 is 15 amino acids long. Looked up from germline, CDR1 is SGHNT and CDR2 is YYREEE (reference sequence). Trimming removed 6 bases at V and 6 bases at J, with 20 bases between. This chain's CDR3 is CASTQTSRGSDTQYF. The CDR3 nucleotides are TGTGCCAGCACCCAAACGAGCAGGGGAAGTGATACGCAGTATTTT.

The genes are TRBV28 and TRBJ2-7, with 9 bases matching TRBD2. The CDR3 extends over 11 amino acids. V was clipped by 6 bases and J by 7 bases; unmatched bases: 1. The germline V gene encodes CDR1 MDHEN and CDR2 SYDVKM. DNA of the CDR3: TGTGCCAGCAGGCGGGGGGGAGAGCAGTACTTC. Its translation: CASRRGGEQYF. The full variable domain, rest sourced from reference TRBV28 and TRBJ2-7, is DVKVTQSSRYLVKRTGEKVFLECVQDMDHENMFWYRQDPGLGLRLIYFSYDVKMKEKGDIPEGYSVSREKKERFSLILESASTNQTSMYLCASRRGGEQYFGPGTRLTVT.

The V and J genes are TRBV27 and TRBJ2-5; possibly TRBD2 for D (5 bases). Germline V gives CDR1 MNHEY, CDR2 SMNVEV (reference sequence). Deletions cut 6 bases from V and 9 bases from J, with 11 bases between. This CDR3 is 11 amino acids long. The DNA of the CDR3 is TGTGCCAGCAGCGGAGGTGCGGCCCAGTACTTC. Residues: CASSGGAAQYF.

This clone appeared a few times. The genes are TRBV5-6 and TRBJ2-1; possibly TRBD2 for D (5 bases). CDR3 size: 13 residues. Germline CDR1 SGHDT, CDR2 YYEEEE. V was pared by 4 bases and J by 6 bases, with 11 bases between. DNA of the CDR3: TGTGCCAGCAGCATCCGGGGAACCAATGAGCAGTTCTTC. Translated, it gives CASSIRGTNEQFF.

V gene TRBV9 combines with J gene TRBJ2-1; 12 bases are shared with TRBD2. V shed 0 bases and J 3 bases; nucleotides not matched to a gene: 1. The CDR3 consists of 16 residues. The germline V gene encodes CDR1 SGDLS and CDR2 YYNGEE. CDR3 DNA sequence: TGTGCCAGCAGCGTAGGGACTAGCGGGATCTACAATGAGCAGTTCTTC. Encoded protein: CASSVGTSGIYNEQFF.

The chain recombines TRBV19 with TRBJ2-5, with D possibly TRBD1 on 6 matching bases. This CDR3 has 13 residues. Trimming shortened V by 4 bases and J by 3 bases, and 9 bases separated the two germline ends. Germline V CDR1 and CDR2: LNHDA, SQIVND (reference sequence). The CDR3 DNA is TGTGCCAGTAGTACAGGGGCCGAAGAGACCCAGTACTTC. Translating it yields CASSTGAEETQYF.

This clone appeared once. The chain joins TRBV7-2 to TRBJ2-3, with unresolved D. V was trimmed by 4 bases and J by 1 base, leaving 12 bases between them. There are 15 residues in the CDR3. Germline-derived CDR1 and CDR2 are SGHTA and FQGNSA. CDR3 protein: CASSSHPRGTDTQYF. The CDR3, as DNA: TGTGCCAGCAGCTCACACCCCCGGGGCACAGATACGCAGTATTTT.

The chain has TRBV27 and TRBJ2-6; no clear D. This CDR3 is built from 16 residues. CDR1 is MNHEY and CDR2 is SMNVEV in the germline V gene (reference sequence). V was trimmed by 4 bases and J by 1 base, leaving 11 bases between them. The CDR3 is CASSYRLFSGANVLTF. For the CDR3, the DNA is TGTGCCAGCAGTTACCGCCTATTTTCTGGGGCCAACGTCCTGACTTTC.

Points on this clone: Within the sample, other DNA sequences also encode this same CDR3. This sequence joins TRBV2 and TRBJ2-5; no firm D call. Between the trimmed V and J ends, which lost 4 bases and 4 bases, there was a span of 7 bases. The CDR3 is 12 residues long. The germline V gene encodes CDR1 SNHLY and CDR2 FYNNEI. For the CDR3, the DNA is TGTGCCAGCAGTGTAGGCGGAGAGACCCAGTACTTC. Protein product: CASSVGGETQYF.

The chain couples TRBV4-1 to TRBJ2-1; 9 bases fit TRBD2. Germline CDR1 reads MGHRA; CDR2 reads YSYEKL. The V and J ends lost 3 bases and 8 bases, in that order; junction bases with no gene match: 11. The length of the CDR3 is 16 residues. The CDR3 sequence: CASSQLIAGAPHEQFF. As DNA, the CDR3 is TGCGCCAGCAGCCAGCTCATAGCGGGGGCCCCCCATGAGCAGTTCTTC.